One sample yielded the 8 T cell receptor beta chains listed below, sequenced in a study of response to subunit inactivated influenza vaccine. In TCRdb, the RT-PCR reads were re-called with MiXCR into one record per CDR3 protein. Of around 750,000 distinct CDR3 sequences listed, 21% are singletons. The sequenced sample was PBMCs from blood, obtained 5 days after vaccination. These receptors came from a man between 45 and 60 years old who received an inactivated influenza vaccine.

The chain has TRBV7-9 and TRBJ2-3, with D unresolved. The CDR3 is 13 amino acids. Germline V CDR1 and CDR2: SEHNR, FQNEAQ (reference sequence). V was cut by 1 base and J by 2 bases, with 4 bases left in between. The CDR3 protein is CASSLEYTDTQYF. Written as DNA, the CDR3 is TGTGCCAGCAGCTTAGAGTACACAGATACGCAGTATTTT.

V is TRBV4-1 and J is TRBJ2-3, with 10 bases matching TRBD2. From germline, CDR1 is MGHRA and CDR2 YSYEKL. CDR3 length: 17 residues. The V segment lost 1 base and the J segment 3 bases; nucleotides outside the gene matches: 7. The CDR3 DNA follows: TGCGCCAGCAGCCAAGGAATAGCGGGGGGCGGGACAGATACGCAGTATTTT. This encodes CASSQGIAGGGTDTQYF.

J is TRBJ1-2 and V is TRBV12-3 or TRBV12-4, with D possibly being TRBD1 (5 bases). Trimming removed 0 bases at V and 4 bases at J, with 12 bases between. This CDR3 has 15 amino acids. This CDR3 reads CASSLARAGPYGYTF. In nucleotides, the CDR3 is TGTGCCAGCAGTTTAGCGCGGGCAGGGCCCTATGGCTACACCTTC.

The CDR3 protein is CASSETAPSTDTQYF. The CDR3 DNA sequence: TGTGCCAGCAGTGAAACGGCCCCTAGCACAGATACGCAGTATTTT. The chain recombines TRBV6-1 with TRBJ2-3, with D uncertain. V dropped 2 bases and J dropped 0 bases, with 9 bases sitting between them. CDR3 length: 15 amino acids. Looked up from germline, CDR1 is MNHNS and CDR2 is SASEGT.

This chain uses TRBV7-9 with TRBJ1-1; 7 bases are shared with TRBD1. CDR3 length: 14 amino acids. Trimming took 5 bases from V and 1 from J; bases not matched to a gene: 4. Germline V gives CDR1 SEHNR, CDR2 FQNEAQ (reference sequence). CDR3: CASSAGQRNTEAFF. CDR3 bases: TGTGCCAGCAGCGCGGGACAGCGGAACACTGAAGCTTTCTTT.

This clonotype was seen only a few times. V usage is TRBV20-1 and J usage is TRBJ2-3; the match to TRBD2 covers 8 bases. Germline V CDR1 and CDR2: DFQATT, SNEGSKA (reference sequence). Trimming cost V 7 bases and J 5 bases; bases outside gene matches: 17. The CDR3 totals 16 residues. CDR3 coding DNA: TGCAGTGGCCGGCCTGGCGGGGGGATCGGTAGAGATACGCAGTATTTT. It specifies CSGRPGGGIGRDTQYF.

V usage is TRBV7-9 and J usage is TRBJ2-5; D ambiguous. The V gene's germline CDR1 is SEHNR and CDR2 FQNEAQ (reference sequence). V lost 3 bases and J 7 bases, leaving 15 bases between the germline ends. The CDR3 is 14 amino acids. CDR3 in amino acids: CASSFLRTDATQYF. The DNA for the CDR3 is TGTGCCAGCAGCTTTTTGAGGACCGACGCGACCCAGTACTTC.

The V call is TRBV7-8, the J call TRBJ2-5; perhaps TRBD2 as D (5 bases). The germline V and J ends were trimmed by 3 bases and 4 bases, with 12 bases remaining between them. The CDR3 length is 14 residues. The germline V gene encodes CDR1 SGHVS and CDR2 FQNEAQ. The CDR3 nucleotides are TGTGCCAGCAGCTTTGGGGTGGGAGCAGAGACCCAGTACTTC. It encodes CASSFGVGAETQYF.